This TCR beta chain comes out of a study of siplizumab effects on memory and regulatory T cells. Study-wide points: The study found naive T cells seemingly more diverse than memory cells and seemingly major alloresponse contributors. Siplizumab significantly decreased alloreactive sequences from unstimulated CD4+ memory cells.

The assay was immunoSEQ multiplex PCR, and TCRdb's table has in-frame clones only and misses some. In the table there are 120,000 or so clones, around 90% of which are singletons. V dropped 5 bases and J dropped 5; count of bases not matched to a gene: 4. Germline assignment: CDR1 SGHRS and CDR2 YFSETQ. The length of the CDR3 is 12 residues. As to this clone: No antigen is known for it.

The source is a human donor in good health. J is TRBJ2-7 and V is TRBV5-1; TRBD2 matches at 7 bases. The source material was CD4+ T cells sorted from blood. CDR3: CASRPGGDEQYF. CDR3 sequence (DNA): TGCGCCAGCAGACCGGGGGGAGACGAGCAGTACTTC.